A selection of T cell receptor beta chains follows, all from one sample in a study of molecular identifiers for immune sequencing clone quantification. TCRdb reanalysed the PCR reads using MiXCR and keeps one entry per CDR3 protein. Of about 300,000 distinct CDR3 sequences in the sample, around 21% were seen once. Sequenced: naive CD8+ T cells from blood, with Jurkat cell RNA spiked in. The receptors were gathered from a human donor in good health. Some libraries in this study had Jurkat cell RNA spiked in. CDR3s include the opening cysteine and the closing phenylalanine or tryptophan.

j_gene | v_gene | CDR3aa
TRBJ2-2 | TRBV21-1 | CASNSGTELPGELFF
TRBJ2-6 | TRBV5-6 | CASSLDGSGALSGANVLTF
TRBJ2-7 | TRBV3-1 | CASSQDGATSYEQYF
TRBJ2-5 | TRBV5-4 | CASREWTSYQETQYF
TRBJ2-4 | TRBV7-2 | CASSLGGVKMAKNIQYF
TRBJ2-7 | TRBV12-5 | CASGGGGPTHIGQYF
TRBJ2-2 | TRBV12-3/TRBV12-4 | CASRDGLARELFF
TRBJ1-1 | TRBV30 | CAWSYRGGTEAFF
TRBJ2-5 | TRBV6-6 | CASSYLIDLQETQYF
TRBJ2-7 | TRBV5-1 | CASSLDRRGKVKYF
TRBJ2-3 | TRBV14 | CASSQDGSTSTDTQYF
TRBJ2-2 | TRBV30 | CAWTGTVNTGELFF
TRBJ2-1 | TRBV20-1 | CSARTGEKHF
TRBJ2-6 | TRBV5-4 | CASSLPPNSGANVLTF
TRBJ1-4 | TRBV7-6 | CASSLEQGRGEKLFF
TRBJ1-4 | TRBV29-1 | CSVYIHQGGNEKLFF
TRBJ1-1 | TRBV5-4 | CASSFRSLNTEAFF
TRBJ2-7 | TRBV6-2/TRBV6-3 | CASSYPGTTAYEQYF
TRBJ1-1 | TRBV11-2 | CASRSGTEAFF
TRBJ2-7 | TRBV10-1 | CASSEDLTGAYNEQYF
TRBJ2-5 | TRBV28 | CASSLSAETQYF
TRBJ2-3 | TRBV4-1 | CASRQPPTGDSTDTQYF
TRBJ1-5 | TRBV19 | CATADRDQYSNQPQHF
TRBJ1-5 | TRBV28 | CASKGQGYNQPQHF
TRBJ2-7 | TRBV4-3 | CASSAGRLTYEQYF